The rows below give T cell receptor beta chains drawn from one sample of a study of a mutant IDH1 vaccine in newly diagnosed glioma. These TCRs' antigens remain unknown. The table came from immunoSEQ multiplex PCR; TCRdb's copy has only in-frame clones and leaves some out. The sample has 50,000 to 75,000 clones; approximately 80% are singletons. The sequencing used PBMCs, collected from a glioma patient whose treatment included an IDH1 peptide vaccine. The receptors were gathered from a man in his forties or fifties with glioma. Both conserved end residues are trimmed from each CDR3. Each record gives: V gene, J gene, clone size, CDR3 protein. Clone size appears in some rows only: once, few, many, or a class for an expanded clone.

TRBV18,TRBJ1-1,few,ASSPETGEWKAF
TRBV30,TRBJ1-1,few,AWSRTNTEAF
TRBV5-6,TRBJ2-4,.,ASSLRGLAGGPKNIQY
TRBV4-1,TRBJ1-2,few,ASSPGNIAGYT
TRBV7-6,TRBJ1-5,.,ASSLGGQNQPQH
TRBV7-6,TRBJ1-2,.,ASARQGAEGYT
TRBV9,TRBJ2-3,.,ASSSEGLAGGFTDTQY
TRBV27,TRBJ2-7,.,ASSSRDTGSYEQY
TRBV9,TRBJ2-5,.,ASSPHQETQY
TRBV18,TRBJ1-5,once,ASSLYRGQGSNQPQH
TRBV6-1,TRBJ2-7,once,ASGQVPSYEQY
TRBV5-1,TRBJ2-7,.,ASSLSRTGDDYEQY
TRBV13,TRBJ2-7,.,ASSSRAYEQY
TRBV5-1,TRBJ1-1,.,ASSLQGTGTEAF
TRBV4-3,TRBJ2-3,.,ASSLAIPGVQRTDTQY
TRBV11-2,TRBJ2-5,.,ASSSGQQETQY
TRBV7-9,TRBJ1-1,once,ASSGRRWEAEAF
TRBV7-9,TRBJ2-1,.,ASSIHRGEYNEQF
TRBV7-8,TRBJ2-2,.,ASSPETGVTGELF
TRBV7-6,TRBJ2-3,.,ASSSRGDTQY
TRBV4-1,TRBJ2-5,few,ASRKGVQETQY
TRBV7-2,TRBJ2-1,few,ASSSALVLF
TRBV4-1,TRBJ2-5,.,ASSLSGPLAEYQETQY
TRBV7-7,TRBJ1-5,once,ASSRPRDRVQPQH
TRBV19,TRBJ2-7,.,ASSQGAPTYEQY
TRBV18,TRBJ1-2,.,ASSPAPGQGHYGYT
TRBV6-5,TRBJ2-5,.,ATLRVRASETQY
TRBV7-6,TRBJ2-6,.,ASTPVGGANVLT
TRBV28,TRBJ2-1,.,ASSPLAEIYNEQF
TRBV5-1,TRBJ2-7,.,ASSTDGLGYEQY
TRBV19,TRBJ2-7,.,ASSFGQVDEQY
TRBV19,TRBJ1-1,.,ASSSSRGGTEAF
TRBV5-1,TRBJ1-2,few,ASSILMGGGYT
TRBV4-2,TRBJ2-2,.,ASSQDMWRGENTGELF
TRBV2,TRBJ1-6,.,ASRKDRTYNSPLH
TRBV9,TRBJ1-4,.,ASSAGTGNEKLF
TRBV6-4,TRBJ2-7,.,ASSDPGEAGAYEQY
TRBV7-2,TRBJ1-2,.,ASSSISNGGNYGYT
TRBV5-4,TRBJ2-1,.,ASSLAGGGIREQF
TRBV6-4,TRBJ2-1,.,ASSDSRGREQF
TRBV10-1,TRBJ2-1,.,ASSEGGQNNEQF
TRBV19,TRBJ1-4,.,ASSWGTGNEKLF
TRBV19,TRBJ1-1,.,ASSTRGEGMNTEAF
TRBV30,TRBJ2-1,once,AWTGTGGLYNEQF
TRBV11-3,TRBJ2-1,.,ASTRRSGNNEQF
TRBV27,TRBJ1-5,few,ASSPIPQGSNQPQH
TRBV7-9,TRBJ2-2,.,ASSLVQGVRTGELF
TRBV5-1,TRBJ2-7,.,ASSLASREQY
TRBV5-6,TRBJ2-3,.,ASSHLAGGQADTQY
TRBV7-6,TRBJ1-1,few,ASSYQPNTEAF
TRBV19,TRBJ2-2,.,ASSFGQGFTGELF
TRBV11-2,TRBJ2-5,.,ASSFDRGETQY
TRBV15,TRBJ2-3,.,ATSGPLANTDTQY
TRBV2,TRBJ2-3,few,ASSPSTGNEDTQY